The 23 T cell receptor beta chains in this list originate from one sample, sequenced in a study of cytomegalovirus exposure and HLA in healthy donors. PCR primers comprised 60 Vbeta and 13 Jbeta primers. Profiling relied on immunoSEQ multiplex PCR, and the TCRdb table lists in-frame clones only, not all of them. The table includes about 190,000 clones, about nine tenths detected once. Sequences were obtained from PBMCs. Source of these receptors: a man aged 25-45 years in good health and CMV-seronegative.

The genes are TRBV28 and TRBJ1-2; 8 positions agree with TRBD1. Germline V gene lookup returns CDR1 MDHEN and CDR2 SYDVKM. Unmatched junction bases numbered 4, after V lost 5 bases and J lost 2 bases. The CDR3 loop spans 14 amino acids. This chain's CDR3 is CASSPGGLNYGYTF. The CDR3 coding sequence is TGTGCCAGCAGTCCAGGGGGCTTAAACTATGGCTACACCTTC.

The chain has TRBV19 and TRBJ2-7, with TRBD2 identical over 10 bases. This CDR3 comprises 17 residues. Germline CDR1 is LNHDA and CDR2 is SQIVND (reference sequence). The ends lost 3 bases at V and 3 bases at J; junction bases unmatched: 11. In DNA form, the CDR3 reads TGTGCCAGTAGTATTGGCGGGGTGGCTAGCGGGAGCTACGAGCAGTACTTC. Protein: CASSIGGVASGSYEQYF.

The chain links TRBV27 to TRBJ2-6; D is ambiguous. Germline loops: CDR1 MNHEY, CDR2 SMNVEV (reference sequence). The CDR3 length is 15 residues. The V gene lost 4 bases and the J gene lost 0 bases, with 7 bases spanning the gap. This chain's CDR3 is CASSSFNSGANVLTF. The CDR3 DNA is TGTGCCAGCAGTTCTTTTAACTCTGGGGCCAACGTCCTGACTTTC.

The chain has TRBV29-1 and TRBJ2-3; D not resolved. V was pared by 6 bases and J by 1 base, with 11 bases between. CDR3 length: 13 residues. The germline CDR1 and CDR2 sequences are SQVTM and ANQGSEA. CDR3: CSVLGEGTDTQYF. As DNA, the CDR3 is TGCAGCGTCTTAGGAGAAGGCACAGATACGCAGTATTTT.

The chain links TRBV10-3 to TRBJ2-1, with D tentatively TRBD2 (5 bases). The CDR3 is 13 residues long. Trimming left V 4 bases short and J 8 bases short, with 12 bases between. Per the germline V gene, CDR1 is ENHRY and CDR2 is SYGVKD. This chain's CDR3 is CAISVVGGHEQFF. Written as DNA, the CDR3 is TGTGCCATCAGTGTGGTCGGAGGCCATGAGCAGTTCTTC.

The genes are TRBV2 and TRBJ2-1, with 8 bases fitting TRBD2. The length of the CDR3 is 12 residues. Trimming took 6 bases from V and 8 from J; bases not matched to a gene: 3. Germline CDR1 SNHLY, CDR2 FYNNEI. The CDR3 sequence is CASRGLGDEQFF. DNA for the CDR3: TGTGCCAGCAGGGGACTAGGGGATGAGCAGTTCTTC.

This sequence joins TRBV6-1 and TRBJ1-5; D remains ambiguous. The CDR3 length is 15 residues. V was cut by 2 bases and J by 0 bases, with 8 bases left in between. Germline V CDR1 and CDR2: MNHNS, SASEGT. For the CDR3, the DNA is TGTGCCAGCAGTGAAATCACAGATAGCAATCAGCCCCAGCATTTT. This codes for CASSEITDSNQPQHF.

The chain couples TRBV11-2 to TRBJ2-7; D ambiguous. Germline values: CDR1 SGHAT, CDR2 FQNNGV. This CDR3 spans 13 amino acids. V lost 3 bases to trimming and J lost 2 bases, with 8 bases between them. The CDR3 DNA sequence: TGTGCCAGCAGCTTCACCGAGACCTACGAGCAGTACTTC. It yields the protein CASSFTETYEQYF. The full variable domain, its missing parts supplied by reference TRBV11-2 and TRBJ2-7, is EAGVAQSPRYKIIEKRQSVAFWCNPISGHATLYWYQQILGQGPKLLIQFQNNGVVDDSQLPKDRFSAERLKGVDSTLKIQPAKLEDSAVYLCASSFTETYEQYFGPGTRLTVT.

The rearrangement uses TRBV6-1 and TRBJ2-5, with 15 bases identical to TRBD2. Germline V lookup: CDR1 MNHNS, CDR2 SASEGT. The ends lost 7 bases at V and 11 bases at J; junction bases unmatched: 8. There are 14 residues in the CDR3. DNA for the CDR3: TGTGCCAGCATAGGACTAGCGGGAGGGGGAGAGCAGTACTTC. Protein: CASIGLAGGGEQYF.

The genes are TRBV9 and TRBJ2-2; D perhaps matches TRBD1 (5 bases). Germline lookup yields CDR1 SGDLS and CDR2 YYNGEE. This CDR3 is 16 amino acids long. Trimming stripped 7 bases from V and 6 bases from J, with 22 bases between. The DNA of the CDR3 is TGTGCCAGCTTAAAAGGGGATCGATCCGAGTCCGGGGAGCTGTTTTTT. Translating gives CASLKGDRSESGELFF.

The CDR3 DNA reads TGTGCCAGCAGTTACTCAGCCCAGACAGACTACAATGAGCAGTTCTTC. Encoded protein: CASSYSAQTDYNEQFF. This sequence joins TRBV6-5 and TRBJ2-1; possibly TRBD1 for D (5 bases). This CDR3 is 16 amino acids long. CDR1 is MNHEY and CDR2 is SVGAGI in the germline V gene. Deletions cut 0 bases from V and 3 bases from J, with 12 bases between.

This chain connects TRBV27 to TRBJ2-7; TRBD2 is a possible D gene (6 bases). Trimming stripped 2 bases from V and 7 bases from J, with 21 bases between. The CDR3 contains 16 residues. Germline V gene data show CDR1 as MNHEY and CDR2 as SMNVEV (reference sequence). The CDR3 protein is CASSLGAVGGPREQYF. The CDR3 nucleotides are TGTGCCAGCAGTTTAGGGGCAGTGGGAGGCCCCAGGGAGCAGTACTTC.

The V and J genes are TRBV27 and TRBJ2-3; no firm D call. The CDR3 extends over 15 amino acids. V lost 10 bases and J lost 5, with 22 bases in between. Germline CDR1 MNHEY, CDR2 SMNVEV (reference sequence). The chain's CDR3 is CATHRSSRSGDTQYF. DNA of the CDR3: TGTGCCACCCACCGAAGTTCGCGAAGTGGAGATACGCAGTATTTT.

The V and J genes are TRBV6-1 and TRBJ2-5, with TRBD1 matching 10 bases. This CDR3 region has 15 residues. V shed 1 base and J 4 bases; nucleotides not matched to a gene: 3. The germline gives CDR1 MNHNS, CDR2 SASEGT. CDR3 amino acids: CASSEEWTGGETQYF. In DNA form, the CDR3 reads TGTGCCAGCAGTGAAGAATGGACAGGGGGAGAGACCCAGTACTTC.

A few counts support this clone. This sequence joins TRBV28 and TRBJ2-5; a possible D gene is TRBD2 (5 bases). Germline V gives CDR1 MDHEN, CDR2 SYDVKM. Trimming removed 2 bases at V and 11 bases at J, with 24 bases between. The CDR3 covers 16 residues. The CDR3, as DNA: TGTGCCAGCAGTTTAGACCTGGGCAGGACGACCGGGGAGCAGTACTTC. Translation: CASSLDLGRTTGEQYF.

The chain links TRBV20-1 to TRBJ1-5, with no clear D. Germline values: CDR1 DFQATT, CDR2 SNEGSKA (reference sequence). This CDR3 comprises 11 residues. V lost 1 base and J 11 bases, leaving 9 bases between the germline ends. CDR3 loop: CSARAQLTQHF. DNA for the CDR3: TGCAGTGCTAGAGCGCAGTTGACCCAGCATTTT.

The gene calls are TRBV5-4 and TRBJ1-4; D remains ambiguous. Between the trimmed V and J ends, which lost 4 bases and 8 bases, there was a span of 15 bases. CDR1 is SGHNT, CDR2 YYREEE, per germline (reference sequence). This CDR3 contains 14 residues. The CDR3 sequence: CASSSQQAYEKLFF. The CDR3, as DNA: TGTGCCAGCAGCAGTCAGCAGGCCTACGAAAAACTGTTTTTT.

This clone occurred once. Here the CDR3 DNA reads TGTGCCAGCGCGGGACAGCTGAGGAGGGGCTACACCTTC. This sequence encodes CASAGQLRRGYTF. The rearrangement links TRBV9 to TRBJ1-2; 7 nucleotides agree with TRBD1. The trim removed 7 bases at V and 8 bases at J, leaving 11 bases unmatched. The CDR3 loop spans 13 amino acids. Looked up from germline, CDR1 is SGDLS and CDR2 is YYNGEE.

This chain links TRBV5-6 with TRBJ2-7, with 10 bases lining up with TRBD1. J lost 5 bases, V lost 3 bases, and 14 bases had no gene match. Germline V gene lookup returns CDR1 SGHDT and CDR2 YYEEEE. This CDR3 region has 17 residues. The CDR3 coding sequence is TGTGCCAGCAGCTCGATATTAAGACAGGGGGCTTGGAACGAGCAGTACTTC. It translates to CASSSILRQGAWNEQYF.

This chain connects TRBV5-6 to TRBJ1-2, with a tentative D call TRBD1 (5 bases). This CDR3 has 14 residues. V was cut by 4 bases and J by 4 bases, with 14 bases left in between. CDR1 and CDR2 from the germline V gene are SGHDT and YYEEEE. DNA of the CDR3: TGTGCCAGCAGCCACGACAGCCTGGGCTATGGCTACACCTTC. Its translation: CASSHDSLGYGYTF.

CDR3 coding DNA: TGCGCCAGCAGCCAAATCCCACAGGGCACCGGGGAGCTGTTTTTT. The encoded protein is CASSQIPQGTGELFF. This chain links TRBV5-1 with TRBJ2-2, with D perhaps matching TRBD1 (6 bases). V was trimmed by 4 bases and J by 4 bases, leaving 14 bases between them. In germline, CDR1 is SGHRS, CDR2 YFSETQ. The CDR3 has 15 amino acids. The complete variable domain, with remaining parts taken from reference TRBV5-1 and TRBJ2-2, reads KAGVTQTPRYLIKTRGQQVTLSCSPISGHRSVSWYQQTPGQGLQFLFEYFSETQRNKGNFPGRFSGRQFSNSRSEMNVSTLELGDSALYLCASSQIPQGTGELFFGEGSRLTVL.

The CDR3 spells CASSLGLAGEDTQYF. CDR3 in DNA: TGTGCCAGCAGTCTCGGACTAGCTGGTGAGGATACGCAGTATTTT. The genes are TRBV5-4 and TRBJ2-3, with TRBD2 matching over 8 bases. CDR3 length equals 15 residues. Unmatched junction bases numbered 11, after V lost 5 bases and J lost 6 bases. CDR1 is SGHNT, CDR2 YYREEE, per germline (reference sequence).

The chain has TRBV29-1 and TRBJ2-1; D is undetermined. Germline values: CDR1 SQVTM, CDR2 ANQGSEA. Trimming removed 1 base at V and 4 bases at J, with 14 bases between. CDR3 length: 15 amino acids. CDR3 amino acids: CSVEGGLLFYNEQFF. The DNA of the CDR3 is TGCAGCGTTGAAGGAGGATTACTGTTTTACAATGAGCAGTTCTTC.